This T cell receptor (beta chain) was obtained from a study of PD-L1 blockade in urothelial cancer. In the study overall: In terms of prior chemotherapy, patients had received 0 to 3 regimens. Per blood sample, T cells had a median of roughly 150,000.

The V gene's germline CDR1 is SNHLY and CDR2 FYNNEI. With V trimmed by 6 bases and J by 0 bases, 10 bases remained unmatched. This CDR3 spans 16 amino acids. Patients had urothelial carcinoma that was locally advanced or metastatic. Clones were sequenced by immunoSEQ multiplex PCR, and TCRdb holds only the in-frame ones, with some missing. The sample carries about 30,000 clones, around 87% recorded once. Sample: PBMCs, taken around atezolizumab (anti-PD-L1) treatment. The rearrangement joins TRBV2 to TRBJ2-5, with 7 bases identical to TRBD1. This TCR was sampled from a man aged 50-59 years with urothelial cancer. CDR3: CASSSEGDSYQETQYF. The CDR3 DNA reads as TGTGCCAGCAGCTCCGAGGGGGACAGCTACCAAGAGACCCAGTACTTC.